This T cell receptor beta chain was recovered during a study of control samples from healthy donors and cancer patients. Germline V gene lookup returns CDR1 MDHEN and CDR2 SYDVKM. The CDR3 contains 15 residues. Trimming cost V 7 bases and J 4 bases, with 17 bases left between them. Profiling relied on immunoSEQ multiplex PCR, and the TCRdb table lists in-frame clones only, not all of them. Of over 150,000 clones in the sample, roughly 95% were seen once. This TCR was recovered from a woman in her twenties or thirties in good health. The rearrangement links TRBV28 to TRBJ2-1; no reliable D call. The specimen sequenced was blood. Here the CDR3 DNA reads TGTGCCAGCAACGGCCGGGTCATGTCTTACAATGAGCAGTTCTTC. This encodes CASNGRVMSYNEQFF.